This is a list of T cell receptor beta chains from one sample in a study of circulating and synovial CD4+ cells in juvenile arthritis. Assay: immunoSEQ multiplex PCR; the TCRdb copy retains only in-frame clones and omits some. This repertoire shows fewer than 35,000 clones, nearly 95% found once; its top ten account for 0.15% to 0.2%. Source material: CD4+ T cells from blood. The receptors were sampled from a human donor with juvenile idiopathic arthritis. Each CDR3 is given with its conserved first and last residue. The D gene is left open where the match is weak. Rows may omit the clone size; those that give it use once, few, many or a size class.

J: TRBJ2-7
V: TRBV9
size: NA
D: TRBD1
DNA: TGTGCCAGCAGCGCCGGACAGGGGGGTCCCTACGAGCAGTACTTC
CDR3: CASSAGQGGPYEQYF

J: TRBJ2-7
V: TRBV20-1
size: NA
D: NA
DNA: TGCAGTGCGGGACAAGGCAACGAGCAGTACTTC
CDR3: CSAGQGNEQYF

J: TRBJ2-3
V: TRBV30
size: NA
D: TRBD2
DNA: TGTGCCTGGAGTGTAGGACAGAAGCGGGGGAGGACAGATACGCAGTATTTT
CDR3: CAWSVGQKRGRTDTQYF

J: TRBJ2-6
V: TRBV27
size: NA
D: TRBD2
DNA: TGTGCCAGCATAGCGGGGTTTGGTCGGCTTGGGGCCAACGTCCTGACTTTC
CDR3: CASIAGFGRLGANVLTF

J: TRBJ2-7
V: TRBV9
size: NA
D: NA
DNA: TGTGCCAGCAGCGTAGAAGGAGGATACACCTACGAGCAGTACTTC
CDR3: CASSVEGGYTYEQYF

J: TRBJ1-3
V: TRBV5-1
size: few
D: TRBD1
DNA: TGCGCCAGCAGCGGACAGGGGGCGGCTGGAAACACCATATATTTT
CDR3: CASSGQGAAGNTIYF

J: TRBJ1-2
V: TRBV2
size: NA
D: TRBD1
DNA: TGTGCCAGCAGTGATCTGGGACAGAGCTATGGCTACACCTTC
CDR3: CASSDLGQSYGYTF

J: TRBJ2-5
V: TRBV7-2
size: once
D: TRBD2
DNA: TGTGCCAGCAGCAGAGCTAGCGGAAGCCTCCGGGAGACCCAGTACTTC
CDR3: CASSRASGSLRETQYF

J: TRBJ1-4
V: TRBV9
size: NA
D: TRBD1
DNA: TGTGCCAGCAGCGTAGGGGGGACAGATAATGAAAAACTGTTTTTT
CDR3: CASSVGGTDNEKLFF

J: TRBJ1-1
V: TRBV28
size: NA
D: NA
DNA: TGTGCCACCGGGACAATTGTTGAAGCTTTCTTT
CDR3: CATGTIVEAFF

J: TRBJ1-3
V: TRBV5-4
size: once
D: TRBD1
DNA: TGTGCCAGCAGCTTGACAGGGGGCTTTGGAAACACCATATATTTT
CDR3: CASSLTGGFGNTIYF

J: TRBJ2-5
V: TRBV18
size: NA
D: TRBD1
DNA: TGTGCCAGCTCGACAAAGACAGGGGTTGGGATCCAAGAGACCCAGTACTTC
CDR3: CASSTKTGVGIQETQYF

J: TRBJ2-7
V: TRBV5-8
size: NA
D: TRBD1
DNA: TGTGCCAGCAGGGTGGGGACAGTCAACTCCGAGCAGTACTTC
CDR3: CASRVGTVNSEQYF

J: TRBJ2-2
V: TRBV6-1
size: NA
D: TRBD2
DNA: TGTGCCAGCAGCGAAGCGGGGGGAGACACCGGGGAGCTGTTTTTT
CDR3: CASSEAGGDTGELFF

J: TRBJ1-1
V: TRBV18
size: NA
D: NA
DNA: TGTGCCAGCTCACCACTGGGGCCTATGAACACTGAAGCTTTCTTT
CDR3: CASSPLGPMNTEAFF

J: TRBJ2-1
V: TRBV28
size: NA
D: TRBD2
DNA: TGTGCCAGCAGAAGAACCGGGACTAGCGGGAGAAATGAGCAGTTCTTC
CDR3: CASRRTGTSGRNEQFF

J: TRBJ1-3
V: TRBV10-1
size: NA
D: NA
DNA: TGCGCCAGCAGCCCTAGGAGCTCTGGAAACACCATATATTTT
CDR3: CASSPRSSGNTIYF

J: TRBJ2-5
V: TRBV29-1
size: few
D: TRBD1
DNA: TGCAGCGTTGCGGGACAGGGGCCTGTAGAGACCCAGTACTTC
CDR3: CSVAGQGPVETQYF

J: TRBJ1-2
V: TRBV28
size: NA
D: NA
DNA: TGTGCCAGCAGTTTAGGGAGGGGGTATGGCTACACCTTC
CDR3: CASSLGRGYGYTF

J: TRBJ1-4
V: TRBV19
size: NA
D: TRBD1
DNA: TGTGCCAGTAGGAGTCAGGGGGCGCCTAATGAAAAACTGTTTTTT
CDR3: CASRSQGAPNEKLFF

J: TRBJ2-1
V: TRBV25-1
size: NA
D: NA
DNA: TGTGCCAGCAGTGAGGGCGGGCTCAGGACGGATGAGCAGTTCTTC
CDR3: CASSEGGLRTDEQFF

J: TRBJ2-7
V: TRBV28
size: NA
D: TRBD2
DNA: TGTGCCAGCAGTTATCAGGGACTACCCTACGAGCAGTACTTC
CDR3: CASSYQGLPYEQYF

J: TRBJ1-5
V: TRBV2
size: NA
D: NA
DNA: TGTGCCAGCAGTTCCATCGGGAGCAATCAGCCCCAGCATTTT
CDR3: CASSSIGSNQPQHF

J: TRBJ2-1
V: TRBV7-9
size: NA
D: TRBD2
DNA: TGTGCCAGCAGCTCCGGGACTAGCGGTTGGGAGCAGTTCTTC
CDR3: CASSSGTSGWEQFF

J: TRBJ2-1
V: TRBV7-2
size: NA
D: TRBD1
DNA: TGTGCCAGCAGCCTGGAACAGGGGTGGGAGCAGTTCTTC
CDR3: CASSLEQGWEQFF

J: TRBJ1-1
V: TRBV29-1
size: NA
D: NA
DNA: TGCAGCGTAGTAAGACAGTACACTGAAGCTTTCTTT
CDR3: CSVVRQYTEAFF

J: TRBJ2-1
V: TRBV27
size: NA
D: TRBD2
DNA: TGTGCCAGCAGTTTTTCCGGGACTAGCGCGAATGAGCAGTTCTTC
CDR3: CASSFSGTSANEQFF

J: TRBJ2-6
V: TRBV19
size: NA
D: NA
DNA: TGTGCCAGTAGTATAGATCAGGGGACTGGGGCCAACGTCCTGACTTTC
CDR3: CASSIDQGTGANVLTF

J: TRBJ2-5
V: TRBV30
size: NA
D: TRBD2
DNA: TGTGCCTGGAGCGGGGGGGAAAGAACCCAGTACTTC
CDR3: CAWSGGERTQYF

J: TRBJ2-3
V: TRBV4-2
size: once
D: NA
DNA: TGTGCCAGCAGCCAAGGGGACTTCACAGATACGCAGTATTTT
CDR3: CASSQGDFTDTQYF

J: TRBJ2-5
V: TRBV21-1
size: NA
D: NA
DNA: TGTGCCAGCAGCAAAGTTTCACCTCGCCCGGAGGAGACCCAGTACTTC
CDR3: CASSKVSPRPEETQYF

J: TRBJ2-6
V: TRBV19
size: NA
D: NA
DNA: TGTGCCAGTAGTATAGTCAGGGGTGATTACCGCTCTGGGGCCAACGTCCTGACTTTC
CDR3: CASSIVRGDYRSGANVLTF

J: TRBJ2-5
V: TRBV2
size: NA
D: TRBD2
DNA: TGTGCCAGCGGGGGGATAGCGGGAGGTTCACAAGAGACCCAGTACTTC
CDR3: CASGGIAGGSQETQYF

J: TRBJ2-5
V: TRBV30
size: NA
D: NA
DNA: TGTGCCTGGAGTCGGGGCCAAGAGACCCAGTACTTC
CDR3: CAWSRGQETQYF

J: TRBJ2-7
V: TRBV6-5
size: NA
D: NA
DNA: TGTGCCAGCAGAGTCTCACAAAGCTCCTACGAGCAGTACTTC
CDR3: CASRVSQSSYEQYF

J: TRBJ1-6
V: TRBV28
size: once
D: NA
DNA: TGTGCCAGCGTCGGGTACGTAGGACAGCAGAATTCCCCCCTCCACTTT
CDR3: CASVGYVGQQNSPLHF

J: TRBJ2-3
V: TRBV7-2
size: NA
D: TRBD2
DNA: TGTGCCAGCAGCTTAGTCGGCTCGGGTGGTAGCGGGAATACGCAGTATTTT
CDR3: CASSLVGSGGSGNTQYF

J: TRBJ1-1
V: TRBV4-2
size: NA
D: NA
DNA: TGTGCCAGCAGCCCCCGTAGGGGGAACACTGAAGCTTTCTTT
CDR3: CASSPRRGNTEAFF

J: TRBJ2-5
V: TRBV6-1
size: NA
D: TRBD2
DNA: TGTGCCAGCAGTGAAAGGGTAGCGGGAGAGACCCAGTACTTC
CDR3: CASSERVAGETQYF

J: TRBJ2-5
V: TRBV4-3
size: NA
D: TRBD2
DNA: TGCGCCAGCAGGCGGACTAGCGGGGGGGCCGAGGAGACCCAGTACTTC
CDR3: CASRRTSGGAEETQYF

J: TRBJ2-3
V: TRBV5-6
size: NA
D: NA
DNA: TGTGCCAGCAGCTTGGAGGGGATCCCCAAAAATACGCAGTATTTT
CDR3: CASSLEGIPKNTQYF

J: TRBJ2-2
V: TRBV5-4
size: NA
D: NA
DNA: TGTGCCAGCAGCTTGGACTGGAACACCGGGGAGCTGTTTTTT
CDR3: CASSLDWNTGELFF

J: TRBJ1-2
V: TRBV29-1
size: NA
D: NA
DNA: TGCAGCGTTGACCAGGGCTATGGCTACACCTTC
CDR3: CSVDQGYGYTF

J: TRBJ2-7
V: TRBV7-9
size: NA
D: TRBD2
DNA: TGTGCCAGCAGCGTGGTCGGGGGGTACGAGCAGTACTTC
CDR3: CASSVVGGYEQYF

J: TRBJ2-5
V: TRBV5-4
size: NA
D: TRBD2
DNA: TGTGCCAGCAGCCCCCCCAGTGCGGGAGCTGGGAAGACCCAGTACTTC
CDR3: CASSPPSAGAGKTQYF

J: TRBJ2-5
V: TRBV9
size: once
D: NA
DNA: TGTGCCAGCAGCGTGGGGGCAGGGTTGAAAGAGACCCAGTACTTC
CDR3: CASSVGAGLKETQYF

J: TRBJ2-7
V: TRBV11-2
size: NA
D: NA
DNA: TGTGCCAGCAGCTTAGCAGAAATCCACGAGCAGTACTTC
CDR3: CASSLAEIHEQYF

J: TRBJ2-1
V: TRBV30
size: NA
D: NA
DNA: TGTGCCTGGAGTGGTAGCGGAAATGAGCAGTTCTTC
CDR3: CAWSGSGNEQFF

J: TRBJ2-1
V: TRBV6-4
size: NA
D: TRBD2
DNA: TGTGCCAGCAGGAGATCTGGGGGGAGGGACAATGAGCAGTTCTTC
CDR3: CASRRSGGRDNEQFF

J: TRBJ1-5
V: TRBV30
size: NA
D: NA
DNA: TGTGCCTGGAGTGTACTTTCCTACAATCAGCCCCAGCATTTT
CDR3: CAWSVLSYNQPQHF

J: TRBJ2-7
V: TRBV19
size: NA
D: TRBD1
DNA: TGTGCCAGTAGTAAGGAGTTTGGGGACAGACGCGAGCAGTACTTC
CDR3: CASSKEFGDRREQYF

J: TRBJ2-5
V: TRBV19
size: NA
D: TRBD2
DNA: TGTGCCAGTGGGAACGTAGCGGGAGGCAAGACCCAGTACTTC
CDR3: CASGNVAGGKTQYF

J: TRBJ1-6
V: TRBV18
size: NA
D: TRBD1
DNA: TGTGCCAGCGGGACAGTTGGAGATTCACCCCTCCACTTT
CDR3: CASGTVGDSPLHF